The 21 T cell receptor beta chains presented below share a single source sample, sequenced in a study of blood T cells in healthy people across ages. With a J-beta primer mix and a sample-barcoded 5' primer, a second PCR ran about 6 to 11 cycles. TCRdb re-called the 5' RACE reads through MiXCR, storing one row per CDR3 protein. The table includes about 1.1 million distinct CDR3 sequences, less than 45% detected once. Input material: blood. These receptors were obtained from a man aged 18 to 29 in good health.

This clonotype appeared a few times. V gene TRBV6-5 combines with J gene TRBJ2-1, with D unclear. The CDR3 totals 11 residues. Germline loops: CDR1 MNHEY, CDR2 SVGAGI. V lost 6 bases, J lost 7 bases, and 7 bases lay in between. This chain's CDR3 is CASRQINEQFF. The CDR3 DNA follows: TGTGCCAGCAGACAGATAAATGAGCAGTTCTTC.

With respect to this clonotype: A read error is possible here, since a much larger clone lies one base away. The rearrangement links TRBV12-3 or TRBV12-4 to TRBJ1-2; 8 positions match TRBD1. This CDR3 has 14 residues. The CDR3 sequence: CAGSGTGDNYGYTF. Here the CDR3 DNA reads TGTGCCGGCAGCGGGACAGGAGATAACTATGGCTACACCTTC.

This chain joins TRBV5-4 and TRBJ2-1; 8 nucleotides line up with TRBD1. The DNA end is more similar to TRBJ2-7, so the J call may be wrong. Germline V lookup: CDR1 SGHNT, CDR2 YYREEE (reference sequence). This CDR3 region has 17 residues. CDR3 nucleotides: TGTGCCAGCAGCTTAGAATCGGGACAGGCCTATTACAATGAGCAGTACTTC. It encodes CASSLESGQAYYNEQYF.

This clonotype was recorded a few times. The V and J genes are TRBV3-1 and TRBJ2-3, with a weak D call TRBD2 (6 bases). Deletions cut 3 bases from V and 0 bases from J, with 10 bases between. Germline V gene lookup returns CDR1 LGHDT and CDR2 YNNKEL (reference sequence). The CDR3 sequence is 15 residues long. The CDR3 nucleotides are TGTGCCAGCAGCCACCCCGGGACTAGCACAGATACGCAGTATTTT. Its protein product is CASSHPGTSTDTQYF.

About this clonotype itself: The junction shows a germline mismatch at one end, possibly a read error. The chain links TRBV3-1 to TRBJ1-5; no firm D call. This CDR3 has 13 amino acids. From germline, CDR1 is LGHDT and CDR2 YNNKEL (reference sequence). As DNA, the CDR3 is TGTGCCAGCAGTCTCGGACTCAATCGGCCCCAGCATTTT. Translation: CASSLGLNRPQHF.

This clonotype came up a few times. As DNA, the CDR3 is TGCGCCAGCAGCCCGGCAGCAGGGGGCTCTGACTATGGCTACACCTTC. This gives the protein CASSPAAGGSDYGYTF. The rearrangement links TRBV4-1 to TRBJ1-2; 8 bases align to TRBD1. V dropped 4 bases and J dropped 3; count of bases not matched to a gene: 10. The CDR3 length is 16 residues. CDR1 and CDR2 (germline): MGHRA, YSYEKL.

This clonotype appeared many times. CDR3 nucleotide sequence: TGTGCCAGCAGTCCGCCCTCCGGCAACATTCAGTACTTC. Amino acids: CASSPPSGNIQYF. The chain combines TRBV2 with TRBJ2-4; D not certain. The CDR3 runs 13 residues. Germline V gene data show CDR1 as SNHLY and CDR2 as FYNNEI. The V end lost 5 bases, the J end lost 7 bases, and 12 bases lay between the germline ends.

This clonotype was recorded a few times. J is TRBJ1-5 and V is TRBV2; D call uncertain. Between the trimmed V and J ends, which lost 7 bases and 0 bases, there was a span of 7 bases. Per germline, CDR1 SNHLY and CDR2 FYNNEI. There are 13 residues in the CDR3. In nucleotides, the CDR3 is TGTGCCAGCACGTACTATAGCAATCAGCCCCAGCATTTT. Its translation is CASTYYSNQPQHF.

There are a few counts of this clonotype. V is TRBV9 and J is TRBJ2-1; possible D gene TRBD1, 6 bases. The CDR3 has 13 amino acids. Germline V gene sequence: CDR1 SGDLS, CDR2 YYNGEE. The germline V and J ends were trimmed by 1 base and 8 bases, with 10 bases remaining between them. CDR3 bases: TGTGCCAGCAGCGTACAGTCAGGGGATGAGCAGTTCTTC. It specifies CASSVQSGDEQFF.

V usage is TRBV5-1 and J usage is TRBJ2-2; D perhaps matches TRBD1 (6 bases). The ends were cut back, 0 bases at V and 5 bases at J, with 11 bases in the middle. This CDR3 has 15 amino acids. Germline V gene sequence: CDR1 SGHRS, CDR2 YFSETQ. CDR3 protein: CASSLAGARTGELFF. CDR3 nucleotide sequence: TGCGCCAGCAGCTTGGCAGGGGCGAGAACCGGGGAGCTGTTTTTT. Based on the CDR3 plus reference TRBV5-1 and TRBJ2-2, the full variable domain is KAGVTQTPRYLIKTRGQQVTLSCSPISGHRSVSWYQQTPGQGLQFLFEYFSETQRNKGNFPGRFSGRQFSNSRSEMNVSTLELGDSALYLCASSLAGARTGELFFGEGSRLTVL.

This clonotype has a handful of counts. The chain combines TRBV7-2 with TRBJ2-5; D is possibly TRBD1 or TRBD2 (5 bases each). Deletions cut 5 bases from V and 1 base from J, with 20 bases between. Looked up from germline, CDR1 is SGHTA and CDR2 is FQGNSA. The length of the CDR3 is 17 residues. The DNA of the CDR3 is TGTGCCAGCAGCCATTACTCGGGGCGACTTCTCCAAGAGACCCAGTACTTC. Translating gives CASSHYSGRLLQETQYF.

This chain connects TRBV30 to TRBJ2-5, with D perhaps TRBD2 (7 bases). The ends were cut back, 5 bases at V and 11 bases at J, with 24 bases in the middle. Germline CDR1 GTSNPN, CDR2 SVGIG (reference sequence). The CDR3 consists of 14 residues. This CDR3 reads CAWYYPGGQGEQYF. In DNA, the CDR3 is TGTGCCTGGTATTACCCCGGGGGGCAGGGTGAGCAGTACTTC.

For this clonotype: A read error may be the cause here, since a much bigger clone is one base away. This chain uses TRBV20-1 with TRBJ2-4, with D perhaps TRBD1 (5 bases). V lost 0 bases, J lost 13 bases, and 19 bases lay in between. The V gene's germline CDR1 is DFQATT and CDR2 SNEGSKA (reference sequence). The CDR3 is 14 amino acids. CDR3 amino acids: CSARDFVGVNEQYF. In DNA, the CDR3 is TGCAGTGCTAGAGACTTCGTAGGGGTAAATGAGCAGTACTTC.

The genes are TRBV2 and TRBJ1-2; a possible D gene is TRBD1 (6 bases). The CDR3 is 14 amino acids. V lost 7 bases and J 2 bases, leaving 14 bases between the germline ends. The germline V gene encodes CDR1 SNHLY and CDR2 FYNNEI. The CDR3 nucleotides read TGTGCCAGCACCCTGACCGACAGGAACTATGGCTACACCTTC. Translated, it gives CASTLTDRNYGYTF.

V is TRBV5-1 and J is TRBJ1-5, with D tentatively TRBD2 (6 bases). The closer fit of TRBJ2-3 to the DNA end suggests the J call may be wrong. This CDR3 has 14 residues. The V gene's germline CDR1 is SGHRS and CDR2 YFSETQ. CDR3 in amino acids: CASSLDGGSQPQYF. DNA for the CDR3: TGCGCCAGCAGCCTTGACGGGGGTAGTCAGCCCCAGTATTTT.

This clonotype was observed a handful of times. The chain employs TRBV11-1 and TRBJ1-1, with 7 bases that match TRBD1. Germline loops: CDR1 SGHAT, CDR2 FQDESV (reference sequence). With V trimmed by 4 bases and J by 0 bases, 5 bases remained unmatched. The CDR3 is 15 residues long. The CDR3 DNA reads as TGTGCCAGCAGCTCGAGGGACAGCATGAACACTGAAGCTTTCTTT. It translates to CASSSRDSMNTEAFF.

The CDR3 sequence: CASSLLGTGSEAFF. CDR3 in DNA: TGTGCCAGCAGCCTCCTCGGGACGGGTTCTGAAGCTTTCTTT. J is TRBJ1-1 and V is TRBV7-2; D is perhaps TRBD1 (5 bases). The germline V gene has CDR1 SGHTA and CDR2 FQGNSA. The V and J ends lost 5 bases and 6 bases respectively, with 16 bases between them. The CDR3 has 14 residues.

Remarks on this clonotype: A much larger clone lies one base from this, so it may be a read error. The rearrangement joins TRBV20-1 to TRBJ2-5; D might be TRBD1 (8 bases). Germline V gene data show CDR1 as DFQATT and CDR2 as SNEGSKA (reference sequence). Trimming left V 4 bases short and J 9 bases short, with 18 bases between. This CDR3 is 13 amino acids long. CDR3: CSAIDRGGKAQYF. The CDR3 coding sequence is TGCAGTGCTATAGACAGGGGAGGGAAGGCCCAGTACTTC.

The chain combines TRBV4-2 with TRBJ2-3; no clear D. V was pared by 0 bases and J by 1 base, with 14 bases between. This CDR3 has 17 residues. Per germline, CDR1 LGHNA and CDR2 YNFKEQ. This CDR3 is CASSQDPPGGGTDTQYF. DNA for the CDR3: TGTGCCAGCAGCCAAGATCCCCCAGGTGGGGGCACAGATACGCAGTATTTT.

J is TRBJ1-1 and V is TRBV28, with no clear D. Trimming left V 2 bases short and J 5 bases short, with 15 bases between. The CDR3 is 15 residues long. Germline V gene data show CDR1 as MDHEN and CDR2 as SYDVKM. The CDR3 reads CASSLTGFRGTEAFF. The DNA for the CDR3 is TGTGCCAGCAGTTTAACGGGTTTTCGGGGAACTGAAGCTTTCTTT.

Comment on this clonotype: This may stem from a read error, because a much larger clone lies one nucleotide away. The rearrangement uses TRBV29-1 and TRBJ2-3; D gene uncertain. V was clipped by 7 bases and J by 8 bases, with 13 bases between them. CDR3 length equals 11 residues. The germline V gene has CDR1 SQVTM and CDR2 ANQGSEA. The CDR3 is CSAPLPGTQYF. In nucleotides, the CDR3 is TGCAGCGCCCCGTTGCCCGGTACGCAGTATTTT.